Shown below are 2 T cell receptor beta chains from a single sample sequenced in a study of T-cell memory formation after mild COVID-19 (dated by TCRdb to the early 2020s). Library preparation was by 5' RACE. The sample was run on an Illumina NovaSeq 6000. The public reads were run again by TCRdb, first through fastp at Q25 and then through MiXCR, and only productive beta chains were kept. Rows are unified per CDR3 protein, each entry keeping the most common DNA and genes. Within this sample are 380,000 or so distinct CDR3 sequences, with 14% of them counted one time only. Under 25% of the sample goes to the ten largest clones. The specimen sequenced was PBMCs or a T cell subset sorted from them (not recorded which). These TCRs come from a man younger than 35 who had mild COVID-19 (a few samples of this study predate the infection). The sample titles of this study are shuffled in the database, so cell type and time point are left out; the donor was told from shared clones.

This clonotype has only a few counts. The chain couples TRBV7-6 to TRBJ2-1; unclear D gene. CDR1 is SGHVS, CDR2 FNYEAQ, per germline. The CDR3 is 12 amino acids. Trimming shortened V by 5 bases and J by 8 bases, and 10 bases separated the two germline ends. CDR3 residues: CASSQAMHEQFF. The CDR3 DNA reads as TGTGCCAGCAGCCAGGCGATGCATGAGCAGTTCTTC.

This rearrangement joins TRBV6-2 or TRBV6-3 to TRBJ2-3, with 10 positions matching TRBD2. The ends lost 6 bases at V and 5 bases at J; junction bases unmatched: 8. The CDR3 has 15 amino acids. Germline CDR1 reads MNHEY; CDR2 reads SVGEGT. The CDR3 spells CASSPLAGVVDTQYF. Written as DNA, the CDR3 is TGTGCCAGCAGCCCTCTAGCGGGGGTGGTAGATACGCAGTATTTT.